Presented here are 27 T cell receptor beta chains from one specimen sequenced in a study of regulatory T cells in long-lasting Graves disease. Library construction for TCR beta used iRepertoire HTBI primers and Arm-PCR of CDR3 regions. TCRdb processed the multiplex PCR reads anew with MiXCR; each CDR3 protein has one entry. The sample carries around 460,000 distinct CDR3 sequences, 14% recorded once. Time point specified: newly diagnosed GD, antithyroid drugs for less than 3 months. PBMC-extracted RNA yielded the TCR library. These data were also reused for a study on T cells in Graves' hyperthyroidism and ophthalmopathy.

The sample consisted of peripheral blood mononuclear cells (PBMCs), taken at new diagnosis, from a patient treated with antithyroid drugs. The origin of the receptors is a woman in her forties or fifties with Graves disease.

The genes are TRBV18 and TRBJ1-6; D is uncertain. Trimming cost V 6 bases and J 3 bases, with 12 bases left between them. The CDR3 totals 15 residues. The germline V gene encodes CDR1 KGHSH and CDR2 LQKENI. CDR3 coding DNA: TGTGCCAGCTCGGATGCAGGCCTCTATAATTCACCCCTCCACTTT. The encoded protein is CASSDAGLYNSPLHF.

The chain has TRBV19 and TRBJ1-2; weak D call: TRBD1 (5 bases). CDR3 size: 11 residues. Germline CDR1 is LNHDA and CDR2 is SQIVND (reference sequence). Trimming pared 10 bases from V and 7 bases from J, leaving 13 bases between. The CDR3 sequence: CATREGSGYTF. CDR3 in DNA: TGTGCCACCAGGGAAGGATCTGGCTACACCTTC.

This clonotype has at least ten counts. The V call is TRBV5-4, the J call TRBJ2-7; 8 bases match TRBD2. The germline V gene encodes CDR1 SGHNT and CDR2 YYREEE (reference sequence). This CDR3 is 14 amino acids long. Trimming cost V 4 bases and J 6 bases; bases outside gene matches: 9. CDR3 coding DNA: TGTGCCAGCAGCCTGACTAGCGCGAATCGCGAGCAGTACTTC. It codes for CASSLTSANREQYF.

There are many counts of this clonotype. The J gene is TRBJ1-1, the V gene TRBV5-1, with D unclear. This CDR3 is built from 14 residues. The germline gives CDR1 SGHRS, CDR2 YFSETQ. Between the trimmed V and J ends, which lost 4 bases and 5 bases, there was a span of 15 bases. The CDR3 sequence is CASSPRGSETEAFF. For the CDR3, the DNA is TGCGCCAGCAGCCCACGAGGGTCGGAGACTGAAGCTTTCTTT.

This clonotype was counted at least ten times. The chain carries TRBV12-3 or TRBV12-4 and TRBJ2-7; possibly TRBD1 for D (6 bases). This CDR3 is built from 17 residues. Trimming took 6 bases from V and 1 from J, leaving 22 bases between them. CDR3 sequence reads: CASSPFGQTLSSYEQYF. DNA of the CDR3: TGTGCCAGCAGCCCCTTTGGACAGACGTTATCTTCCTACGAGCAGTACTTC.

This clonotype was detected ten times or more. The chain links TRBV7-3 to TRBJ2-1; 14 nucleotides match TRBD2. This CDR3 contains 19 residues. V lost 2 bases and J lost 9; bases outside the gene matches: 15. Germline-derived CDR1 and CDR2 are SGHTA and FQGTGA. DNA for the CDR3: TGTGCCAGCAGCTTAGACGGGACGGGACTAGCGGGAGCCCTGGGTGAGCAGTTCTTC. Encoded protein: CASSLDGTGLAGALGEQFF.

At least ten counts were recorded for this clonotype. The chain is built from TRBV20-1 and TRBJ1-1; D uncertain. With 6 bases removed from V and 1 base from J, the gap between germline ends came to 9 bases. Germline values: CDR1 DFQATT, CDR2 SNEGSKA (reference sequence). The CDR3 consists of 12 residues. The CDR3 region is CSAPVENTEAFF. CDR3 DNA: TGCAGTGCACCCGTGGAGAACACTGAAGCTTTCTTT.

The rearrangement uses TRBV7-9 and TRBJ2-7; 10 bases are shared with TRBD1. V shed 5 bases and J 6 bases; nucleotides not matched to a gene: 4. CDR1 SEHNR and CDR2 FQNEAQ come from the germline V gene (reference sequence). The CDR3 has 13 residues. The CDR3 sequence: CASSLGQGLEQYF. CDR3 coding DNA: TGTGCCAGCAGCCTGGGACAGGGGCTCGAGCAGTACTTC.

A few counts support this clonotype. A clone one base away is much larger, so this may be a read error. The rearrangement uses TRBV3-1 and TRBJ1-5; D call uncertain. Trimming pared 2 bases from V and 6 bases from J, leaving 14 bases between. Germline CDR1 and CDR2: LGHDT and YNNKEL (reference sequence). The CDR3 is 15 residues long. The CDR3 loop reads CASSQLPSGGQPQHF. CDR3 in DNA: TGTGCCAGCAGCCAACTCCCCTCGGGCGGTCAGCCCCAGCATTTT.

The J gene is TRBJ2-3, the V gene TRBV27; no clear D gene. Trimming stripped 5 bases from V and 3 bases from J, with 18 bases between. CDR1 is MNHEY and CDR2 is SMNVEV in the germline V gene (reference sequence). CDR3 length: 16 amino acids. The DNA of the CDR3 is TGTGCCAGCAGTCCCCCGCACAATAGGGTGACAGATACGCAGTATTTT. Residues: CASSPPHNRVTDTQYF.

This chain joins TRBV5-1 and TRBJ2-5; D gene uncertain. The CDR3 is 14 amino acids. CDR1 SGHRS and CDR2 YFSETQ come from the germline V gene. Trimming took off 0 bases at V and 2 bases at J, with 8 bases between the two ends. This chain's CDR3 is CASSLDPGQETQYF. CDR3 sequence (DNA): TGCGCCAGCAGCTTGGATCCGGGTCAAGAGACCCAGTACTTC.

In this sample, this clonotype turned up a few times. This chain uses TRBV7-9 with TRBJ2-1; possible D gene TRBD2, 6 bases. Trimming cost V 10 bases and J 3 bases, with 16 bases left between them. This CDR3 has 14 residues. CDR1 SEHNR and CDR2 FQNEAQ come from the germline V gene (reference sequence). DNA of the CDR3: TGTGCCACCTCAGGGACTCCGCTCTACAATGAGCAGTTCTTC. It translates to CATSGTPLYNEQFF.

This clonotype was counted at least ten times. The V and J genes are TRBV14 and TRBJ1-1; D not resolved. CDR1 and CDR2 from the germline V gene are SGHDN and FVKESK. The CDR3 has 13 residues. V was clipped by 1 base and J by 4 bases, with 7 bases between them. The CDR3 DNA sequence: TGTGCCAGCAGCCAAGGACCCACCACTGAAGCTTTCTTT. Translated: CASSQGPTTEAFF.

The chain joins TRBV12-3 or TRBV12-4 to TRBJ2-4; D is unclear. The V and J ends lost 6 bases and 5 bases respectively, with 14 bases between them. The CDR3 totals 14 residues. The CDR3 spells CASSHRAGENIQYF. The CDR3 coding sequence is TGTGCCAGCAGCCATCGGGCAGGCGAAAACATTCAGTACTTC.

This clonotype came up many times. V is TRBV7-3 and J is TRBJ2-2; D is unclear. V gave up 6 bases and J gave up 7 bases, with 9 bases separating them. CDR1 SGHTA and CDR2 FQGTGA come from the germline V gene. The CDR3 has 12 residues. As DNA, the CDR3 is TGTGCCAGCAGTGATGTGGGCGGGGAGCTGTTTTTT. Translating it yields CASSDVGGELFF.

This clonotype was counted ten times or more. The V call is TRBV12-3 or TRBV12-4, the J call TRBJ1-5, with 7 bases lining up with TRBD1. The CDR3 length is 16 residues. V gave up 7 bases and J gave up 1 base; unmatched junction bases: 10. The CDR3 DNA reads TGTGCCAGCAACCCGACAGGGAGTGTGAGCAATCAGCCCCAGCATTTT. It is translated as CASNPTGSVSNQPQHF.

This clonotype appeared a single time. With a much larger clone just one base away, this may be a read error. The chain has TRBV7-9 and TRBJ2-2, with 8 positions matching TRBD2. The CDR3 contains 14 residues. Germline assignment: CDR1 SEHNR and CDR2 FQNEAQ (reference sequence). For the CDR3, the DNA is TGTGCCAGCAGAGATAGCGGGAACACCGGGGAGCTGTGTTTT. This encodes CASRDSGNTGELCF.

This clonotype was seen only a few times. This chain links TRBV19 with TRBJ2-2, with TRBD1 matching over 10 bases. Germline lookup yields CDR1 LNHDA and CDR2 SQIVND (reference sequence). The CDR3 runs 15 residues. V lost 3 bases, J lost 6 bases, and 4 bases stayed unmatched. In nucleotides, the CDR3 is TGTGCCAGTAGTATCGGGACAGGGGCCTCCGGGGAGCTGTTTTTT. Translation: CASSIGTGASGELFF.

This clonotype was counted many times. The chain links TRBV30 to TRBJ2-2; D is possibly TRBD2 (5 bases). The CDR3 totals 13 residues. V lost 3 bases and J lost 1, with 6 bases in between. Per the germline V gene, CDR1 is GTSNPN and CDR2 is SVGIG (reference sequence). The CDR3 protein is CAWRAGNTGELFF. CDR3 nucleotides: TGTGCCTGGAGGGCGGGGAACACCGGGGAGCTGTTTTTT.

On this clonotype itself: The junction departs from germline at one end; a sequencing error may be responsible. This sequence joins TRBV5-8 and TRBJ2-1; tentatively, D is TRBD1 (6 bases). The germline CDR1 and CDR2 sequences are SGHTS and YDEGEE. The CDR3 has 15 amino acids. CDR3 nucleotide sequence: TGTGCCTGCAGCTCACTAGGACAGTCCTACAATGAGCAGTCCTTC. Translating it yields CACSSLGQSYNEQSF.

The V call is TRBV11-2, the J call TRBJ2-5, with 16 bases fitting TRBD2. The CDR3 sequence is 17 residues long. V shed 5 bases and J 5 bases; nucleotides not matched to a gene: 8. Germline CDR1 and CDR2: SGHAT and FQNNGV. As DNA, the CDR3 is TGTGCCAGCAGCCAGGGACTAGCGGGAGGGCCTGGGGAGACCCAGTACTTC. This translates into CASSQGLAGGPGETQYF. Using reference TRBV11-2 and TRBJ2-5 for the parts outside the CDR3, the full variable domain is EAGVAQSPRYKIIEKRQSVAFWCNPISGHATLYWYQQILGQGPKLLIQFQNNGVVDDSQLPKDRFSAERLKGVDSTLKIQPAKLEDSAVYLCASSQGLAGGPGETQYFGPGTRLLVL.

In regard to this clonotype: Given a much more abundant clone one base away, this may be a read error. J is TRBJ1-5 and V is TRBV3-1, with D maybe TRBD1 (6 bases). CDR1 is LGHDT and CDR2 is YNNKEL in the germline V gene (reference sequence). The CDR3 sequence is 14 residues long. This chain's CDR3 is CASSRTAANRPQHF. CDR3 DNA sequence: TGTGCCAGCAGCCGGACAGCCGCTAATCGGCCCCAGCATTTT.

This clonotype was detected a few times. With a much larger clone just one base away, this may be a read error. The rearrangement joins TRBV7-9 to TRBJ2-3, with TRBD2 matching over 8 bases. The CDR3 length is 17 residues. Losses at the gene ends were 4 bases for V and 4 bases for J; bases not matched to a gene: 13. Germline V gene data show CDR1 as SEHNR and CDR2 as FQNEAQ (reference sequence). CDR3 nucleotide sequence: TGTGCCAGCAGCTCTCCTGTTACGGGAGGGATCGCAGATACGCAGTATTTT. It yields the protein CASSSPVTGGIADTQYF.

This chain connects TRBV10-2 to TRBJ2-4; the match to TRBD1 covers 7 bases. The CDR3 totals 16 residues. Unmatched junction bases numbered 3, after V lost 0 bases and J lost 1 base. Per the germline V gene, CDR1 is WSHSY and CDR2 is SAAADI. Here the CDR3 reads CASSESRGLAKNIQYF. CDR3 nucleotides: TGCGCCAGCAGTGAGTCGAGGGGGCTTGCCAAAAACATTCAGTACTTC.

CDR3: CASSGRGSLQYF. In DNA, the CDR3 is TGCGCCAGCAGTGGCCGGGGTAGCTTGCAGTACTTC. The rearrangement links TRBV10-1 to TRBJ2-7; D is possibly TRBD2 (5 bases). Per germline, CDR1 WNHNN and CDR2 SYGVQD (reference sequence). V lost 4 bases, J lost 9 bases, and 13 bases lay in between. The CDR3 is 12 residues long.

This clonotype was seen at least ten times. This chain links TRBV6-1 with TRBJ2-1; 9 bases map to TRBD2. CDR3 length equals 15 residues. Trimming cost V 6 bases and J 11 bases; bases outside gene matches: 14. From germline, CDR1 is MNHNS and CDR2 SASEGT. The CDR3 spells CASSTLISGSGKQFF. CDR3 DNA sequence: TGTGCCAGCAGCACCCTGATTAGCGGGAGTGGGAAGCAGTTCTTC.

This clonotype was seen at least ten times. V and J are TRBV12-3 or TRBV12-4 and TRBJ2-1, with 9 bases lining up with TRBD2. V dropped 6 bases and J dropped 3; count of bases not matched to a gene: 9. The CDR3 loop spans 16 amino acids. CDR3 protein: CASRGLAGRGYNEQFF. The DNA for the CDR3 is TGTGCCAGCAGAGGGCTAGCGGGGAGGGGCTACAATGAGCAGTTCTTC.